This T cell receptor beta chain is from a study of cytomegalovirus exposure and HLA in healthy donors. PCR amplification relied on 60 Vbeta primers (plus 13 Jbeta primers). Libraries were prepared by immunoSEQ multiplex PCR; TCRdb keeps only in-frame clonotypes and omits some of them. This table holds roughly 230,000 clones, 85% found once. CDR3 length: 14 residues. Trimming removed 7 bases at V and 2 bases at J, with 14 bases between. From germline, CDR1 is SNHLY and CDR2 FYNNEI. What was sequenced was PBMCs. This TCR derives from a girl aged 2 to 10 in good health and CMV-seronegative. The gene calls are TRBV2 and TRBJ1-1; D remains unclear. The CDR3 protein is CASKWAGGNTEAFF. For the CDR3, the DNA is TGTGCCAGCAAGTGGGCGGGAGGAAACACTGAAGCTTTCTTT.